The sequence of this T cell receptor beta chain was determined in a study of early T cells in non-severe SARS-CoV-2 infection. Study-level information: Whole-blood bulk RNA, unsorted, was sequenced, and chains were unpaired.

The CDR3 loop spans 17 amino acids. TCRdb re-called the 5' RACE reads with MiXCR, one entry per CDR3 protein. The sample yields around 72,000 distinct CDR3 sequences, about a tenth seen once. Notes on the study in general: Anti-spike CD8 specificities were favored by VDJdb matching, whose results missed private and CD4 specificities.

This clonotype was recorded at least ten times. Its specificity is not known. The specimen was whole blood, collected at baseline. This sequence was found in an adult who was a healthcare worker with PCR-confirmed SARS-CoV-2 infection or an uninfected control (not recorded which). The V call is TRBV21-1, the J call TRBJ2-4; TRBD2 is the table's D call and was not checked against the DNA. TRBV21-1 is reported as a pseudogene. The chain's CDR3 is CASSKGGGRRSKNIQYF. In nucleotides, the CDR3 is TGTGCCAGCAGCAAAGGCGGAGGGAGGCGTAGTAAAAACATTCAGTACTTC.